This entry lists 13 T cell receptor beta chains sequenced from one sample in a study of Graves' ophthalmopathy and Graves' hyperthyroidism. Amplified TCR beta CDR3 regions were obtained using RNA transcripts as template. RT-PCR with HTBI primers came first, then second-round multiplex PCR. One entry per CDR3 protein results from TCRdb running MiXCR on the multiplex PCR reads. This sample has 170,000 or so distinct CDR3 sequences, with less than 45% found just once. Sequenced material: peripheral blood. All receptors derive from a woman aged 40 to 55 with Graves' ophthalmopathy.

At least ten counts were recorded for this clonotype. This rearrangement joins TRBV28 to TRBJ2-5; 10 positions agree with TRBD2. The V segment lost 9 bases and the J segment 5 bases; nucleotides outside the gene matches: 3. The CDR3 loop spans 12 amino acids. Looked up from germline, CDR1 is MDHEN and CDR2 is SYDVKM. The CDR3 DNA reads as TGTGCCAGTGAGACTAGCGGGGAGACCCAGTACTTC. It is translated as CASETSGETQYF.

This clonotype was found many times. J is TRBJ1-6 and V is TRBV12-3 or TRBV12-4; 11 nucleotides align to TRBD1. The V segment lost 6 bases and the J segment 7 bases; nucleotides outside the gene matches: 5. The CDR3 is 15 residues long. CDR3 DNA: TGTGCCAGCAGGGACAGGGGGCGCCGGAATTCACCCCTCCACTTT. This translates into CASRDRGRRNSPLHF.

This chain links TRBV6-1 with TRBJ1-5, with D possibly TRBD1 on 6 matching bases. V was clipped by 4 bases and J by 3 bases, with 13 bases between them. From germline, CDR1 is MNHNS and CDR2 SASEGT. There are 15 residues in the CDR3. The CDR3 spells CASSVTGTHNQPQHF. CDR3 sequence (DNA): TGTGCCAGCAGTGTGACAGGAACCCACAATCAGCCCCAGCATTTT.

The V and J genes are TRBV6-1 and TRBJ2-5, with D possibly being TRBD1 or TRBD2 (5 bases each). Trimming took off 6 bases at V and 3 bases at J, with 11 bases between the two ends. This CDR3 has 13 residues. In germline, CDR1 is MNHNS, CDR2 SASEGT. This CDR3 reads CASRNLGEETQYF. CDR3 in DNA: TGTGCCAGCAGAAATCTGGGGGAAGAGACCCAGTACTTC.

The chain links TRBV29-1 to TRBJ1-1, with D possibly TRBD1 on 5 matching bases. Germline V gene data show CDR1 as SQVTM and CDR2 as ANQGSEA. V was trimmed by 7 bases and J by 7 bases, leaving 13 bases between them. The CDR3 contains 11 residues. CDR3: CSGGHDSEAFF. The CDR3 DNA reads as TGCAGCGGGGGTCACGACAGTGAAGCTTTCTTT.

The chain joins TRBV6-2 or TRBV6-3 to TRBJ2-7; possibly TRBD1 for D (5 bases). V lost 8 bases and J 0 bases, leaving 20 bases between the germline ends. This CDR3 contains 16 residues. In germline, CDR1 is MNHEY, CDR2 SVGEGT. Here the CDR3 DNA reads TGTGCCAGCGGGATAATGAAGGGGCTGTTCTCCTACGAGCAGTACTTC. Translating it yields CASGIMKGLFSYEQYF.

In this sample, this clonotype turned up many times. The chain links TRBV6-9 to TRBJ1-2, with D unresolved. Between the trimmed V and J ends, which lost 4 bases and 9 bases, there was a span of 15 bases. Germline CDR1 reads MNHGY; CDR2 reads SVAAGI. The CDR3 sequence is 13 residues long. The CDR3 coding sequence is TGTGCCAGCAGTTCCGATTGGACCGCTCGCTACACCTTC. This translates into CASSSDWTARYTF.

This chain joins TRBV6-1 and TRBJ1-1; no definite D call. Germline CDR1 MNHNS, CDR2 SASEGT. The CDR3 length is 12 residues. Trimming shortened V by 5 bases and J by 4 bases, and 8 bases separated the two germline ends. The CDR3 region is CASSTAGTEAFF. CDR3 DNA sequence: TGTGCCAGCAGTACAGCGGGCACTGAAGCTTTCTTT.

This CDR3 is CASSPSYGLGVVQPQHF. The CDR3 DNA is TGTGCCAGCAGCCCTTCGTACGGACTGGGGGTGGTCCAGCCCCAGCATTTT. The chain recombines TRBV4-2 with TRBJ1-5; possible D gene TRBD1, 5 bases. The CDR3 is 17 amino acids. Germline values: CDR1 LGHNA, CDR2 YNFKEQ. Trimming took 4 bases from V and 7 from J, leaving 23 bases between them.

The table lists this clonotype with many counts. Here the CDR3 DNA reads TGCGCCAGCAGCTTGGTACTAGACGGGGAGACCCAGTACTTC. Translating it yields CASSLVLDGETQYF. The rearrangement joins TRBV5-1 to TRBJ2-5; maybe TRBD2 (5 bases). The germline V and J ends were trimmed by 0 bases and 5 bases, with 11 bases remaining between them. Germline V gives CDR1 SGHRS, CDR2 YFSETQ. CDR3 length: 14 amino acids.

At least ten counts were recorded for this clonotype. This CDR3 reads CASSFRAEQYF. The CDR3 DNA follows: TGTGCCAGCAGCTTCAGGGCCGAGCAGTACTTC. This chain connects TRBV7-8 to TRBJ2-7, with a weak D call TRBD1 (5 bases). The CDR3 extends over 11 amino acids. Trimming left V 3 bases short and J 6 bases short, with 6 bases between. Per germline, CDR1 SGHVS and CDR2 FQNEAQ.

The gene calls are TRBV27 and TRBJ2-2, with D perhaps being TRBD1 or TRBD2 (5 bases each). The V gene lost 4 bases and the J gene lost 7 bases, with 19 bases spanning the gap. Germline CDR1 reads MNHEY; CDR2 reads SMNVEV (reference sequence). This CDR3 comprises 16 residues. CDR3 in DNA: TGTGCCAGCAGTTCGATCCGGGACGGCTACAGCGGGGAGCTGTTTTTT. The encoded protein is CASSSIRDGYSGELFF.

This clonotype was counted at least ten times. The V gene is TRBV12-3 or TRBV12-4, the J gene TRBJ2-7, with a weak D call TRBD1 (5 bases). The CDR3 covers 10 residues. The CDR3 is CAPQGYEQYF. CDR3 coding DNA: TGTGCACCGCAGGGTTACGAGCAGTACTTC.